This entry concerns a single T cell receptor beta chain. Its antigen is as yet unknown. The entry originates in a study of cytomegalovirus exposure and HLA in healthy donors. The CDR3 is 17 amino acids. CDR1 and CDR2 from the germline V gene are LNHDA and SQIVND (reference sequence). The V segment lost 5 bases and the J segment 4 bases; nucleotides outside the gene matches: 11. Regarding the study as a whole: Per a prior analysis, the majority of TCR beta V segments were productive roughly 90% or roughly 30% of the time. Cytomegalovirus association was listed for 164 TCR beta chains. In a later analysis, specific HLA alleles were associated with approximately 17,000 TCR beta sequences at a 0.05 false discovery rate.

It was with 60 Vbeta and 13 Jbeta primers that the PCR ran. Sequencing was performed with immunoSEQ multiplex PCR; in TCRdb, only in-frame clones are kept and a portion is missing. The data show 120,000 or so clones, more than 70% seen once. The material sequenced was PBMCs. The TCR originated in a woman aged 55-69 years in good health and CMV-seropositive. The chain combines TRBV19 with TRBJ2-1; 10 bases fit TRBD2. CDR3 loop: CASSPLWSGRGYNEQFF. The DNA for the CDR3 is TGTGCCAGTAGTCCCCTCTGGAGCGGGAGGGGTTACAATGAGCAGTTCTTC.